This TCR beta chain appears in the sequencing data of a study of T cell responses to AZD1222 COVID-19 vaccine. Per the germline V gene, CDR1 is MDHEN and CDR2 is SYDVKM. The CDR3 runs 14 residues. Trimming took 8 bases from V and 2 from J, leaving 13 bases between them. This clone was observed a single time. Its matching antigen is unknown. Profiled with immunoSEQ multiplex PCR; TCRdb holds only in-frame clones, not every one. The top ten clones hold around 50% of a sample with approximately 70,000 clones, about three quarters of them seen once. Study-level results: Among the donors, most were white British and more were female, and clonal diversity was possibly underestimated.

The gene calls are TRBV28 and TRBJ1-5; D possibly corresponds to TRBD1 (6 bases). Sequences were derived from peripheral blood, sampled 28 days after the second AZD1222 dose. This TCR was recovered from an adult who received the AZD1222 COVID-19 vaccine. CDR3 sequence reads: CASCKGGGNQPQHF. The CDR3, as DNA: TGTGCCAGCTGTAAAGGGGGAGGCAATCAGCCCCAGCATTTT.